These 6 T cell receptor beta chains originate from one sample sequenced in a study of T cell changes during pregnancy in multiple sclerosis. TCRdb keeps only in-frame clones here, not all; method: immunoSEQ multiplex PCR. Of tens of thousands of clones listed, around 92% were seen once; the top ten hold more than 1.4%. This specimen was peripheral blood, taken after pregnancy. These receptors were collected from a female donor with multiple sclerosis, enrolled in a pregnancy study.

This chain connects TRBV11-3 to TRBJ1-2, with D hard to call. CDR3 length: 15 residues. The germline V gene has CDR1 SGHNT and CDR2 YENEEA. V was trimmed by 0 bases and J by 1 base, leaving 9 bases between them. The CDR3 coding sequence is TGTGCCAGCAGCTTAGATGGAGGGAATAACTATGGCTACACCTTC. Translating gives CASSLDGGNNYGYTF.

This clone came up many times. This chain connects TRBV5-1 to TRBJ2-2, with TRBD1 identical over 11 bases. The germline CDR1 and CDR2 sequences are SGHRS and YFSETQ. J was trimmed by 4 bases and V by 4 bases; bases with no gene match: 3. The CDR3 extends over 15 amino acids. DNA of the CDR3: TGCGCCAGCAGCGGAGGACAGGGGGCCACCGGGGAGCTGTTTTTT. This encodes CASSGGQGATGELFF.

This clone was observed once. CDR3 region: CASSQRASGSAHNEQFF. The CDR3 nucleotides are TGTGCCAGCAGCCAAAGGGCTAGCGGGAGTGCGCACAATGAGCAGTTCTTC. V gene TRBV4-2 combines with J gene TRBJ2-1; 10 bases align to TRBD2. V gave up 2 bases and J gave up 5 bases; unmatched junction bases: 9. In germline, CDR1 is LGHNA, CDR2 YNFKEQ. CDR3 size: 17 residues.

The chain combines TRBV11-2 with TRBJ1-1; 8 bases fit TRBD1. V lost 1 base and J lost 1; bases outside the gene matches: 2. Germline CDR1 and CDR2: SGHAT and FQNNGV. The CDR3 extends over 15 amino acids. CDR3 nucleotide sequence: TGTGCCAGCAGCTTAGCCGGGACAGGGAACACTGAAGCTTTCTTT. Its protein is CASSLAGTGNTEAFF.

The CDR3 DNA is TGCGCCAGCAGCTTGGGGGGGGGCACAGATACGCAGTATTTT. It is translated as CASSLGGGTDTQYF. The rearrangement joins TRBV5-1 to TRBJ2-3; D might be TRBD2 (6 bases). Germline CDR1 reads SGHRS; CDR2 reads YFSETQ. The V gene lost 0 bases and the J gene lost 1 base, with 6 bases spanning the gap. This CDR3 has 14 residues.

The chain joins TRBV29-1 to TRBJ2-2; tentatively, D is TRBD1 (5 bases). The CDR3 sequence is 12 residues long. Germline V lookup: CDR1 SQVTM, CDR2 ANQGSEA. The V gene lost 4 bases and the J gene lost 5 bases, with 8 bases spanning the gap. CDR3 nucleotide sequence: TGCAGCGTTGTCCGACAGACCGGGGAGCTGTTTTTT. Protein product: CSVVRQTGELFF.